This TCR beta chain was identified during a study of spatial heterogeneity in lung cancer. About the study: Among detected sequences, beta-chain ones consistently exceeded alpha-chain ones in number.

This CDR3 comprises 14 residues. Trimming cost V 7 bases and J 3 bases; bases outside gene matches: 6. In germline, CDR1 is MDHEN, CDR2 SYDVKM. The table lists this clonotype with a few counts. Described time point: sample taken at primary tumor resection. Researchers sequenced whole RNA taken from tumor, nontumor lung or frozen PBMC without sorting. Every TCR cDNA molecule bore its own unique molecular identifier. Via MiXCR, TCRdb re-called the 5' RACE reads, giving one row per CDR3 protein. The sample carries some 83,000 distinct CDR3 sequences, approximately 20% recorded once. V gene TRBV28 combines with J gene TRBJ1-5, with 7 bases fitting TRBD1. The sequence came from a male donor with early-stage non-small cell lung cancer. Sequenced material: PBMCs, taken at surgery. Here the CDR3 DNA reads TGTGCCAGCAATGTAGGGGGCTTCAATCAGCCCCAGCATTTT. Encoded protein: CASNVGGFNQPQHF.